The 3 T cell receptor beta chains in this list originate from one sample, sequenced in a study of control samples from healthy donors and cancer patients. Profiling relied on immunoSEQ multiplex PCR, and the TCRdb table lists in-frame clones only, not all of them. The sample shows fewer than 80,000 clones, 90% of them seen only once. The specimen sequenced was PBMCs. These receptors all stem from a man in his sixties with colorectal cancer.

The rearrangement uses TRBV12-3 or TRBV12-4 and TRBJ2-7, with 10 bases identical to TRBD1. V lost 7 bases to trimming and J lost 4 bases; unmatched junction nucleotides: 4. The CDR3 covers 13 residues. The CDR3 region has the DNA TGTGCCAGCAAAAGGACAGGGGGTTACGAGCAGTACTTC. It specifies CASKRTGGYEQYF.

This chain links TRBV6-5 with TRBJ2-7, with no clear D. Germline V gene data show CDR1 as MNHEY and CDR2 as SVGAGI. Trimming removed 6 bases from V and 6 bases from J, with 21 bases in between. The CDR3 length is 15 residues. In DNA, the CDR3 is TGTGCCAGCAGCCGTTCCGGGTCGCGGCGGTCCGAGCAGTACTTC. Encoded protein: CASSRSGSRRSEQYF.

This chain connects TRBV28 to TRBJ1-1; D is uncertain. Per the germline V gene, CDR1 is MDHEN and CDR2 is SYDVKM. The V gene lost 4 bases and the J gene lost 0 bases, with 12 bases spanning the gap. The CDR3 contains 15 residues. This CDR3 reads CASSSHEAVNTEAFF. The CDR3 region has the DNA TGTGCCAGCAGTTCCCACGAGGCGGTGAACACTGAAGCTTTCTTT.